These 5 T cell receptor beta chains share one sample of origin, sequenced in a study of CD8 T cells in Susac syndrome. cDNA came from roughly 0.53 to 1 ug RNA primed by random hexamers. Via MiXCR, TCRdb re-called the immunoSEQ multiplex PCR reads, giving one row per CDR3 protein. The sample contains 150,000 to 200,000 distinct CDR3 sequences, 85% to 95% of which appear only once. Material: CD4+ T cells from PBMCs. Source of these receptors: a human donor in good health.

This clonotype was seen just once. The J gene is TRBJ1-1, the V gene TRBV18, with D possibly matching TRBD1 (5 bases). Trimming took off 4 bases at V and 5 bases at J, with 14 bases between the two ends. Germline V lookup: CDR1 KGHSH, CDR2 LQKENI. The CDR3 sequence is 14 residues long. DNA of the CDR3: TGTGCCAGCTCACTCGGGGGGAAGGGAACTGAAGCTTTCTTT. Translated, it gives CASSLGGKGTEAFF.

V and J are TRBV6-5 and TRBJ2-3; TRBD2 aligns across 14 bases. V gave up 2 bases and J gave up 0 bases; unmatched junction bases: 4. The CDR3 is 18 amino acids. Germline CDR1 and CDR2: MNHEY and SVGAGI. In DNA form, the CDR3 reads TGTGCCAGCAGTTACGGGACTAGCGGGGGCCTGAGCACAGATACGCAGTATTTT. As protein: CASSYGTSGGLSTDTQYF.

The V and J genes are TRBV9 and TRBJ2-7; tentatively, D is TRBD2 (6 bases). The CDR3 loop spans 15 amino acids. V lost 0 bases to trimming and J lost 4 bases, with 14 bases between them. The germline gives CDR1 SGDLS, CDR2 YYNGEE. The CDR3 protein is CASSVAAASVYEQYF. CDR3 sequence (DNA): TGTGCCAGCAGCGTAGCGGCGGCTAGCGTGTACGAGCAGTACTTC.

This chain's CDR3 is CSARDGLAGGRADTQYF. The CDR3 bases are TGCAGTGCTAGAGATGGCCTAGCGGGGGGGCGCGCAGATACGCAGTATTTT. V and J are TRBV20-1 and TRBJ2-3; 12 bases align to TRBD2. Germline CDR1 and CDR2: DFQATT and SNEGSKA (reference sequence). The ends lost 0 bases at V and 4 bases at J; junction bases unmatched: 8. CDR3 length: 17 residues.

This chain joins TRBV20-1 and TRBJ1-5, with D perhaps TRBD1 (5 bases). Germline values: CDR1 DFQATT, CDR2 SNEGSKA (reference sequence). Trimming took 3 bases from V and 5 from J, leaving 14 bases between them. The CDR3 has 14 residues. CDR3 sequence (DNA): TGCAGTGCTAGTGACGGGACCTACGATCAGCCCCAGCATTTT. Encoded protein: CSASDGTYDQPQHF.